This T cell receptor (beta chain) emerged from a study of cytomegalovirus exposure and HLA in healthy donors. Across the whole study: The platform used for the 110 or so validation repertoires matched that of the approximately 640 first-cohort repertoires, a later analysis reported. Whole-study findings and limits: Usually a TCR sequence was rare, but some public TCRs were found in many donors.

The CDR3 is 13 residues long. Trimming took off 4 bases at V and 7 bases at J, with 11 bases between the two ends. In germline, CDR1 is SGHRS, CDR2 YFSETQ. Some clones are missing from TCRdb's copy, which holds only in-frame ones; the method was immunoSEQ multiplex PCR. Among 150,000 to 200,000 clones, 84% were seen once, and the ten largest hold around 6.7%. Notes on this clone: What it binds is not known.

The chain has TRBV5-1 and TRBJ2-2; D is possibly TRBD2 (6 bases). This receptor was taken from a man aged 18 to 30 in good health and CMV-seropositive. Sequencing input: PBMCs. The CDR3 protein is CASSPGTYGELFF. CDR3 coding DNA: TGCGCCAGCAGCCCCGGGACTTACGGGGAGCTGTTTTTT.